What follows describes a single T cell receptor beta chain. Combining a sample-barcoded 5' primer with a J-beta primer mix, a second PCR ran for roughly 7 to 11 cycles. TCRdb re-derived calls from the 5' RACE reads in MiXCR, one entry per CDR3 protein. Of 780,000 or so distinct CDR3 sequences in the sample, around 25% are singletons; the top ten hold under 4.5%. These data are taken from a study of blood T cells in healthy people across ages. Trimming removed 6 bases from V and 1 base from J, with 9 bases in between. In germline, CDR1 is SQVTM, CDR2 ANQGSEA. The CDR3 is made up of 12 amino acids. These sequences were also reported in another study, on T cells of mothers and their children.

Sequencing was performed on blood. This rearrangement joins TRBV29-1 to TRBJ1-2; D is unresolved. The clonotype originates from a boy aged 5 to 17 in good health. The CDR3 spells CSVLTDNYGYTF. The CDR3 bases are TGCAGCGTCTTGACGGATAACTATGGCTACACCTTC.